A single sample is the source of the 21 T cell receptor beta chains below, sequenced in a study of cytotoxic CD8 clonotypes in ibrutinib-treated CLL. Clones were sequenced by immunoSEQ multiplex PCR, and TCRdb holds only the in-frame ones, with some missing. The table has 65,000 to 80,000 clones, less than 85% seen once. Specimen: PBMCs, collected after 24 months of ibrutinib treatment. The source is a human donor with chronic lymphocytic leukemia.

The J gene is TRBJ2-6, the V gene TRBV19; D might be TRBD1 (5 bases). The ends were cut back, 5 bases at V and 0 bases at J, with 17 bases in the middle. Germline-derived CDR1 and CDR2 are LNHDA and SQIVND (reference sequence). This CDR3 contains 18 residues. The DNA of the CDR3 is TGTGCCAGTAGTTGGGCCAGGGATGGTAGCTCTGGGGCCAACGTCCTGACTTTC. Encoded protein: CASSWARDGSSGANVLTF.

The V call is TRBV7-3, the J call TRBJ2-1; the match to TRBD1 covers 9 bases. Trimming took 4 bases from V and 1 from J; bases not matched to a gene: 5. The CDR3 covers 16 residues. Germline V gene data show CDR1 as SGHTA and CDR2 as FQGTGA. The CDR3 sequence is CASSSRDRASYNEQFF. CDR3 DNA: TGTGCCAGCAGCTCCCGGGACAGGGCATCCTACAATGAGCAGTTCTTC.

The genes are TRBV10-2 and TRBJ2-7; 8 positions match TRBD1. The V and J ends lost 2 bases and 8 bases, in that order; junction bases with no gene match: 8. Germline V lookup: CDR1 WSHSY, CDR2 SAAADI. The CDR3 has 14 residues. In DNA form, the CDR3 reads TGCGCCAGCAGTGAGGGCTCGACAGGGGTCCAGCAGTACTTC. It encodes CASSEGSTGVQQYF.

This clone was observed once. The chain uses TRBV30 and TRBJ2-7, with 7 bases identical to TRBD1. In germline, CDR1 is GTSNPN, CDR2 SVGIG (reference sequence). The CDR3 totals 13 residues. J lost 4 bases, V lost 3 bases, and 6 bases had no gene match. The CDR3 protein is CAWSRTGPYEQYF. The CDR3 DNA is TGTGCCTGGAGCCGGACAGGACCGTACGAGCAGTACTTC.

In DNA, the CDR3 is TGTGCCAGCAGCTCCGCCACTAGCGGGAGGACCTACGAGCAGTACTTC. Translated, it gives CASSSATSGRTYEQYF. The V and J genes are TRBV5-4 and TRBJ2-7, with 12 bases identical to TRBD2. The junction had 6 bases not matched to a gene; V was cut back by 3 bases and J by 2 bases. The CDR3 contains 16 residues. Germline CDR1 and CDR2: SGHNT and YYREEE (reference sequence).

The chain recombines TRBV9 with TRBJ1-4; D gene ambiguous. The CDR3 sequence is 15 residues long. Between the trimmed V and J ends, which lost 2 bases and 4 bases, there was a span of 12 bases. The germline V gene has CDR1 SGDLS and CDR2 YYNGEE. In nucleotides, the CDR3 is TGTGCCAGCAGCGTCGCAGGCGGGCGTAATGAAAAACTGTTTTTT. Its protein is CASSVAGGRNEKLFF.

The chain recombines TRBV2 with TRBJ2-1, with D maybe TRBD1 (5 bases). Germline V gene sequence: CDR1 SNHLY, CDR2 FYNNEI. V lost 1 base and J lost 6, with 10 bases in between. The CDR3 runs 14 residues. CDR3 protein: CASSEVTRGNEQFF. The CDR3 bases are TGTGCCAGCAGTGAAGTTACAAGGGGCAATGAGCAGTTCTTC. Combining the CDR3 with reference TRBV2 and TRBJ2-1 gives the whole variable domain EPEVTQTPSHQVTQMGQEVILRCVPISNHLYFYWYRQILGQKVEFLVSFYNNEISEKSEIFDDQFSVERPDGSNFTLKIRSTKLEDSAMYFCASSEVTRGNEQFFGPGTRLTVL.

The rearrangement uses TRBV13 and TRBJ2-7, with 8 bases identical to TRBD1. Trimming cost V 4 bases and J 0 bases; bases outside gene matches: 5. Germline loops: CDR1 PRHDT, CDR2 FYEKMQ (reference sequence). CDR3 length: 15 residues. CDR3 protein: CASSSDRGPSYEQYF. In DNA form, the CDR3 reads TGTGCCAGCAGCTCCGACAGGGGACCCTCCTACGAGCAGTACTTC. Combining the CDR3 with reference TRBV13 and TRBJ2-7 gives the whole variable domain AAGVIQSPRHLIKEKRETATLKCYPIPRHDTVYWYQQGPGQDPQFLISFYEKMQSDKGSIPDRFSAQQFSDYHSELNMSSLELGDSALYFCASSSDRGPSYEQYFGPGTRLTVT.

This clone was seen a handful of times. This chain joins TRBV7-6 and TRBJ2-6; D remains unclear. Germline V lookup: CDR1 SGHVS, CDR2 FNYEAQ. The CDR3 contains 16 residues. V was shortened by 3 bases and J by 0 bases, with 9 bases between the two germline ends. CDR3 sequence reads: CASSFGGFSGANVLTF. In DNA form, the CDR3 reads TGTGCCAGCAGCTTTGGCGGTTTCTCTGGGGCCAACGTCCTGACTTTC.

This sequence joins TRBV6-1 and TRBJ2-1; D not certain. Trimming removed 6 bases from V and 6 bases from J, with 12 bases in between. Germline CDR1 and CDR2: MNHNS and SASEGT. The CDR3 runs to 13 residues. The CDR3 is CASREIFVNEQFF. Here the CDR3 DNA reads TGTGCCAGCAGAGAAATCTTCGTCAATGAGCAGTTCTTC.

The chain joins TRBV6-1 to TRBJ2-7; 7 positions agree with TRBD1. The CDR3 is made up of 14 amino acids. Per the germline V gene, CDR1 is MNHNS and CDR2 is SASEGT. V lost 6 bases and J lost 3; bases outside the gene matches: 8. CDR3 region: CASSLGTALYEQYF. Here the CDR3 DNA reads TGTGCCAGCAGCTTAGGGACAGCACTCTACGAGCAGTACTTC.

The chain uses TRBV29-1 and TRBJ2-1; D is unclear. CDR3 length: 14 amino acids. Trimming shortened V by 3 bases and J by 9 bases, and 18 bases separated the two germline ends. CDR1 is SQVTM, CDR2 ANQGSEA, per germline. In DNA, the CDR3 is TGCAGCGTTGATCGGGCGAATCTTCATGGTGAGCAGTTCTTC. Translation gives CSVDRANLHGEQFF.

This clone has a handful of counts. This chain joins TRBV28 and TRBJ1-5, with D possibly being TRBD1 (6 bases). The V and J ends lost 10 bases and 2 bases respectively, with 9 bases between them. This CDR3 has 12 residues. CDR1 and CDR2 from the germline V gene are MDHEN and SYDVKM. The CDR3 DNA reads TGTGCCATACAGGGAGGCAATCAGCCCCAGCATTTT. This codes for CAIQGGNQPQHF.

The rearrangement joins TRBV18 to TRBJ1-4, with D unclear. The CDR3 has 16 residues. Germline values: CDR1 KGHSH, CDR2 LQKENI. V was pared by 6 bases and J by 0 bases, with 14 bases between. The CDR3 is CASSLLSVATNEKLFF. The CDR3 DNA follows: TGTGCCAGCTCTCTACTATCGGTTGCAACTAATGAAAAACTGTTTTTT.

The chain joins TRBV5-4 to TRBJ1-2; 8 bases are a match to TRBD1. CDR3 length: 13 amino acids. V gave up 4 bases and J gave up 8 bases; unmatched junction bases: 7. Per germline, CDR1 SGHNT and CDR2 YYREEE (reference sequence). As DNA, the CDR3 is TGTGCCAGCAGCCTGACAGGGGCAAGGGGCTACACCTTC. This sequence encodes CASSLTGARGYTF.

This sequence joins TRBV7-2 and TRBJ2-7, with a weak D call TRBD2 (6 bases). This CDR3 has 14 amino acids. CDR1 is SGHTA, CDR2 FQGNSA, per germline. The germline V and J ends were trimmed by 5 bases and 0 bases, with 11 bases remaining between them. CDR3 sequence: CASSVDYFSYEQYF. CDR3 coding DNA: TGTGCCAGCAGCGTGGACTATTTCTCCTACGAGCAGTACTTC.

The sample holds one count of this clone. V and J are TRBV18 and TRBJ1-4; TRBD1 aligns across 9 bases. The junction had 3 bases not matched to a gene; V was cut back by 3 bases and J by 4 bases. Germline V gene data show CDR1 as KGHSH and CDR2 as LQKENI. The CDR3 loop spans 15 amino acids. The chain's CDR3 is CASSPETGGNEKLFF. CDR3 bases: TGTGCCAGCTCACCCGAGACAGGGGGTAATGAAAAACTGTTTTTT.

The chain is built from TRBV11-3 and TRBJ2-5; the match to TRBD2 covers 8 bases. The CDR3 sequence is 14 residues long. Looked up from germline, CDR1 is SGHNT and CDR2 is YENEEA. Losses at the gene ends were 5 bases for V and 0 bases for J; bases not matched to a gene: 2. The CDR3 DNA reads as TGTGCCAGCAGCGTAGCGGGAAACCAAGAGACCCAGTACTTC. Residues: CASSVAGNQETQYF.

CDR3 DNA sequence: TGTGCCAGCAGCTTGACCGCGAGAGATACGCAGTATTTT. It codes for CASSLTARDTQYF. This chain uses TRBV5-6 with TRBJ2-3; D is unclear. Trimming pared 1 base from V and 5 bases from J, leaving 8 bases between. This CDR3 comprises 13 residues. From germline, CDR1 is SGHDT and CDR2 YYEEEE.

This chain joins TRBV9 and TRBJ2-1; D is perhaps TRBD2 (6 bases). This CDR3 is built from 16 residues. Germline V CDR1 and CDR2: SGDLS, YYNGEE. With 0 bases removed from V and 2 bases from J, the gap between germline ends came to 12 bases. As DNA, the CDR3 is TGTGCCAGCAGCGTAGGTTTGGGCGGGGCCTACAATGAGCAGTTCTTC. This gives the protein CASSVGLGGAYNEQFF.

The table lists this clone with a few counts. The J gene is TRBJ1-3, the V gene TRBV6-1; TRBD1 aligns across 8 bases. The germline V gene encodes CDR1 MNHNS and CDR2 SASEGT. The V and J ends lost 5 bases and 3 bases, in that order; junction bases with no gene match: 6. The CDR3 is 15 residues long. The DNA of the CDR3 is TGTGCCAGCAGTCGGACAGGGACGGATGGAAACACCATATATTTT. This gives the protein CASSRTGTDGNTIYF.